A selection of T cell receptor beta chains follows, all from one sample in a study of blood T cell repertoires in COVID-19. Produced via immunoSEQ multiplex PCR; TCRdb's table is partial and in-frame only. In the table there are under 250,000 clones, about 84% of which are singletons. The sample consisted of PBMCs or T cells enriched from blood (not recorded which). The source is a man aged 55 to 70 who had recovered from COVID-19. CDR3s include the opening cysteine and the closing phenylalanine or tryptophan. A D gene is named only where the DNA matches it firmly. A clone size is listed for some rows: how often the clone was seen (once, few, many), or a class if it is expanded.

D: TRBD1; J: TRBJ1-2; size: .; V: TRBV5-4; DNA: TGTGCCAGCAGTGTGGACAGGCTCGGCTATGGCTACACCTTC; CDR3: CASSVDRLGYGYTF
D: .; J: TRBJ1-2; size: few; V: TRBV5-5; DNA: TGTGCCAGCAGCCCGACGGGGGGCGCAAGGTCAGAGTATGGCTACACCTTC; CDR3: CASSPTGGARSEYGYTF
D: .; J: TRBJ2-5; size: .; V: TRBV5-8; DNA: TGTGCCAGCAGCTTGGTGCCCGGGACCCAGTACTTC; CDR3: CASSLVPGTQYF
D: TRBD1; J: TRBJ1-5; size: .; V: TRBV6-1; DNA: TGTGCCAGCAGTGAAGCGCCTACCGGACAGGGCCAGGGCCAGCCCCAGCATTTT; CDR3: CASSEAPTGQGQGQPQHF
D: TRBD1; J: TRBJ1-5; size: .; V: TRBV18; DNA: TGTGCCAGCTCACCAGATCTGACAGGGAATCAGCCCCAGCATTTT; CDR3: CASSPDLTGNQPQHF
D: TRBD1; J: TRBJ2-7; size: few; V: TRBV3-1/TRBV3-2; DNA: TGTGCCAGCAGCCAAGAAAGAGGGGACAGGGCCTCCTACGAGCAGTACTTC; CDR3: CASSQERGDRASYEQYF
D: .; J: TRBJ1-5; size: .; V: TRBV5-3; DNA: TGTGCCAGAATATACGCGAGTAGCAATCAGCCCCAGCATTTT; CDR3: CARIYASSNQPQHF
D: TRBD1; J: TRBJ1-2; size: .; V: TRBV7-2; DNA: TGTGCCAGCAGCGCACACAGGGGGATGAACTATGGCTACACCTTC; CDR3: CASSAHRGMNYGYTF
D: .; J: TRBJ2-3; size: .; V: TRBV30; DNA: TGTGCCTGCACCCCCGGGACACTTAGCACAGATACGCAGTATTTT; CDR3: CACTPGTLSTDTQYF
D: TRBD2; J: TRBJ2-7; size: .; V: TRBV6-5; DNA: TGTGCCAGCAGCCCCAAACTAGCGGGGGTCTACGAGCAGTACTTC; CDR3: CASSPKLAGVYEQYF
D: TRBD2; J: TRBJ2-3; size: .; V: TRBV7-2; DNA: TGTGCCAGCAGCCTTCAGACTAGCGGACCCACAGATACGCAGTATTTT; CDR3: CASSLQTSGPTDTQYF
D: .; J: TRBJ1-3; size: .; V: TRBV27; DNA: TGTGCCAGCAGCCTAACGGGGGCTGGAAACACCATATATTTT; CDR3: CASSLTGAGNTIYF
D: TRBD1; J: TRBJ1-4; size: .; V: TRBV28; DNA: TGTGCCAGCAGGGCCGGGACAGAGAATGAAAAACTGTTTTTT; CDR3: CASRAGTENEKLFF
D: .; J: TRBJ1-2; size: .; V: TRBV27; DNA: TGTGCCAGCAGTTCATCCCGACAGGATATGGGCTACACCTTC; CDR3: CASSSSRQDMGYTF
D: .; J: TRBJ1-1; size: .; V: TRBV25-1; DNA: TGTGCCAGCAGTGAAGGGGCAGTGGCAGAAGCTTTCTTT; CDR3: CASSEGAVAEAFF
D: .; J: TRBJ1-2; size: .; V: TRBV5-1; DNA: TGCGCCAGCAGCTCGCAGGGTACGAGCTATGGCTACACCTTC; CDR3: CASSSQGTSYGYTF
D: TRBD1; J: TRBJ1-6; size: .; V: TRBV3-1/TRBV3-2; DNA: TGTGCCAGCAGCCCACAGGGGAGCTCCTATAATTCACCCCTCCACTTT; CDR3: CASSPQGSSYNSPLHF
D: .; J: TRBJ1-4; size: .; V: TRBV18; DNA: TGTGCCAGCTCACCTCAGGGTATTGACAAAGAAAAACTGTTTTTT; CDR3: CASSPQGIDKEKLFF
D: TRBD2; J: TRBJ2-3; size: .; V: TRBV7-2; DNA: TGTGCCAGCAGCCTAACTACTAGCGGGGGACGAGATACGCAGTATTTT; CDR3: CASSLTTSGGRDTQYF
D: .; J: TRBJ1-3; size: .; V: TRBV30; DNA: TGTGCCTCCGCACCCCTCAGCTCTGGAAACACCATATATTTT; CDR3: CASAPLSSGNTIYF
D: .; J: TRBJ1-3; size: .; V: TRBV5-1; DNA: TGCGCCAGCAGCTTGGTGCCAGGGGATGGTAACACCATATATTTT; CDR3: CASSLVPGDGNTIYF
D: TRBD1; J: TRBJ1-5; size: .; V: TRBV5-1; DNA: TGCGCCAGCAGCTTGGAGGGGGCTTACAATCAGCCCCAGCATTTT; CDR3: CASSLEGAYNQPQHF
D: TRBD1; J: TRBJ1-2; size: .; V: TRBV4-3; DNA: TGCGCCAGCAGCCTAGCGCCGGGGACAGGAGACGTAGATGGCTACACCTTC; CDR3: CASSLAPGTGDVDGYTF
D: TRBD1; J: TRBJ2-1; size: .; V: TRBV9; DNA: TGTGCCAGCAGCCCCCAGGGGACAGGGGGCCTGAACAATGAGCAGTTCTTC; CDR3: CASSPQGTGGLNNEQFF
D: TRBD1; J: TRBJ1-6; size: .; V: TRBV18; DNA: TGTGCCAGCTCCCGGGACAGGGGTGATTCACCCCTCCACTTT; CDR3: CASSRDRGDSPLHF
D: TRBD1; J: TRBJ1-1; size: .; V: TRBV19; DNA: TGTGCCAGTAGTCCCCCGACAGGGCGGATGAGCACTGAAGCTTTCTTT; CDR3: CASSPPTGRMSTEAFF